The 8 T cell receptor beta chains presented below share a single source sample, sequenced in a study of patients and donors after allogeneic stem cell transplantation. One entry per CDR3 protein, called by TCRdb with MiXCR from the RT-PCR reads. The table has 20,000 or so distinct CDR3 sequences, approximately 4.4% seen once. What was sequenced was blood, either unsorted or a sorted T cell fraction (not recorded which). The receptors shown here come from a human donor who was either an allogeneic HSCT recipient or a stem cell or donor lymphocyte infusion donor (not recorded which). It is not recorded whose cells these are; they may come from a transplant donor.

This clonotype was detected ten times or more. The genes are TRBV10-3 and TRBJ2-1, with D perhaps matching TRBD1 (8 bases). Germline assignment: CDR1 ENHRY and CDR2 SYGVKD. The CDR3 is 18 residues long. Trimming shortened V by 6 bases and J by 4 bases, and 25 bases separated the two germline ends. In DNA form, the CDR3 reads TGTGCCATCAGGGGAGGGGGATCCGTCGGACAGGGATACAATGAGCAGTTCTTC. Its protein is CAIRGGGSVGQGYNEQFF.

This clonotype appeared many times. The genes are TRBV20-1 and TRBJ2-5; 8 bases fit TRBD1. In germline, CDR1 is DFQATT, CDR2 SNEGSKA (reference sequence). There are 14 residues in the CDR3. The V segment lost 3 bases and the J segment 5 bases; nucleotides outside the gene matches: 8. The CDR3 reads CSASRQGLWETQYF. CDR3 bases: TGCAGTGCTAGCCGACAGGGGTTGTGGGAGACCCAGTACTTC.

This clonotype has at least ten counts. The chain uses TRBV28 and TRBJ2-2, with 7 bases lining up with TRBD2. V dropped 8 bases and J dropped 4; count of bases not matched to a gene: 7. This CDR3 has 14 residues. CDR1 and CDR2 (germline): MDHEN, SYDVKM. The CDR3 nucleotides read TGTGCCAGCGCGACTGGGGGGGGCACCGGGGAGCTGTTTTTT. Amino acids: CASATGGGTGELFF. The full variable domain, rest sourced from reference TRBV28 and TRBJ2-2, is DVKVTQSSRYLVKRTGEKVFLECVQDMDHENMFWYRQDPGLGLRLIYFSYDVKMKEKGDIPEGYSVSREKKERFSLILESASTNQTSMYLCASATGGGTGELFFGEGSRLTVL.

Remarks on this clonotype: A much larger clone lies one base from this, so it may be a read error. The chain carries TRBV20-1 and TRBJ2-3, with 9 bases matching TRBD2. Germline lookup yields CDR1 DFQATT and CDR2 SNEGSKA (reference sequence). This CDR3 is 17 amino acids long. The CDR3, as DNA: TGCAGAGCTAGAGAGGGCCTAGCGGGACCTACCCCTCATACGCAGTATTTT. This sequence encodes CRAREGLAGPTPHTQYF.

This clonotype was seen ten or more times. The rearrangement uses TRBV5-1 and TRBJ2-7, with a tentative D call TRBD2 (5 bases). Per germline, CDR1 SGHRS and CDR2 YFSETQ. V lost 5 bases, J lost 6 bases, and 12 bases lay in between. The CDR3 spans 12 residues. The CDR3 nucleotides read TGCGCCAGCAGTATAGAACGGGGCGAGCAGTACTTC. Its translation is CASSIERGEQYF. Complete variable domain (other parts from reference TRBV5-1 and TRBJ2-7): KAGVTQTPRYLIKTRGQQVTLSCSPISGHRSVSWYQQTPGQGLQFLFEYFSETQRNKGNFPGRFSGRQFSNSRSEMNVSTLELGDSALYLCASSIERGEQYFGPGTRLTVT.

About this clonotype: This sequence may be a read error, since a much larger clone differs from it by one base. The chain is built from TRBV7-9 and TRBJ1-1; D gene ambiguous. CDR1 is SEHNR and CDR2 is FQNEAQ in the germline V gene (reference sequence). CDR3 size: 13 residues. The CDR3 loop is CASSLGRRTEALF. The CDR3 DNA is TGTGCCAGCAGCTTAGGTAGACGGACTGAAGCTTTATTT.

This clonotype was picked up many times. The rearrangement links TRBV28 to TRBJ1-4; D is unresolved. There are 15 residues in the CDR3. The germline V gene has CDR1 MDHEN and CDR2 SYDVKM. Trimming took 6 bases from V and 3 from J, leaving 14 bases between them. The CDR3 loop reads CASSQPGSSNEKLFF. The DNA of the CDR3 is TGTGCCAGCAGCCAACCGGGCAGCTCTAATGAAAAACTGTTTTTT.

This chain joins TRBV11-3 and TRBJ2-6; D gene ambiguous. The germline V gene encodes CDR1 SGHNT and CDR2 YENEEA. This CDR3 spans 17 amino acids. Trimming shortened V by 0 bases and J by 0 bases, and 9 bases separated the two germline ends. This CDR3 reads CASSLEWRFSGANVLTF. CDR3 bases: TGTGCCAGCAGCTTAGAGTGGCGGTTCTCTGGGGCCAACGTCCTGACTTTC. The whole variable domain, filled in from reference TRBV11-3 and TRBJ2-6, reads EAGVVQSPRYKIIEKKQPVAFWCNPISGHNTLYWYLQNLGQGPELLIRYENEEAVDDSQLPKDRFSAERLKGVDSTLKIQPAELGDSAVYLCASSLEWRFSGANVLTFGAGSRLTVL.